The sample holds many counts of the clone carrying this T cell receptor beta chain. The antigen is not known. CDR1 is SGHTA, CDR2 FQGNSA, per germline. Trimming took off 5 bases at V and 5 bases at J, with 12 bases between the two ends. The CDR3 is 13 amino acids. Quantitative molecular-barcoded 5'-RACE generated the TCR beta libraries. TCRdb analysed the 5' RACE reads with MiXCR anew, one entry per CDR3 protein. The top ten hold 9.5% to 11% of the sample, which has 150,000 to 200,000 distinct CDR3 sequences, about an eighth seen once. These data originate in a study of CD8 T cells in ankylosing spondylitis. General observations from the study: Within ankylosing spondylitis blood, a TCR beta motif made up of eight highly homologous variants appeared to be characteristic.

Source material: blood, either unsorted or a sorted T cell fraction (not recorded which). The V gene is TRBV7-2, the J gene TRBJ2-5, with no clear D. The receptor's source is a female donor with ankylosing spondylitis or in good health (not recorded which). CDR3: CASSPTVGETQYF. The DNA of the CDR3 is TGTGCCAGCAGCCCGACTGTAGGGGAGACCCAGTACTTC.